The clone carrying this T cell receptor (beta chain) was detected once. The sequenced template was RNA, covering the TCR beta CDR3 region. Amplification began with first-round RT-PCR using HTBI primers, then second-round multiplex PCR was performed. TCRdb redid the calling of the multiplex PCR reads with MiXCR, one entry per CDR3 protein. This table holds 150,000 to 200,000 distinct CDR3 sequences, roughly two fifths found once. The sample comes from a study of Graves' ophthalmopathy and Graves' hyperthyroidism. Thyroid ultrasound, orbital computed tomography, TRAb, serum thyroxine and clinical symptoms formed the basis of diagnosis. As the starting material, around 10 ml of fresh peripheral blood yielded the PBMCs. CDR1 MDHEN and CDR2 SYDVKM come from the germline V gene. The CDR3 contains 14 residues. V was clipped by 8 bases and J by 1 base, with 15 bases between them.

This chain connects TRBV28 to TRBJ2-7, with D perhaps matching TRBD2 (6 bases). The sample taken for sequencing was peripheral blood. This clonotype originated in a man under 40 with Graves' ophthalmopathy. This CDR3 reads CASVMSSGSYEQYF. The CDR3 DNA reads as TGTGCCAGCGTCATGTCCAGCGGGTCCTACGAGCAGTACTTC.